Listed below are T cell receptor beta chains from one sample, sequenced in a study of cytomegalovirus exposure and HLA in healthy donors. Measured with immunoSEQ multiplex PCR; TCRdb has only the in-frame clones, and not every one. Of about 82,000 clones listed, 65% to 85% were seen once; the top ten hold 3% to 3.5%. Sequencing was done on a sample of PBMCs. Receptors were obtained from a man over 45 in good health and CMV-seronegative. Both conserved end residues are part of each CDR3. Each record gives: D gene, V gene, clone size, J gene, CDR3 protein, CDR3 DNA. A D gene is named only where the DNA matches it firmly. Clone size appears in some rows only: once, few, many, or a class for an expanded clone.

D: NA
V: TRBV14
size: few
J: TRBJ1-1
CDR3: CASSPKRNTEAFF
DNA: TGTGCCAGCTCCCCAAAGAGGAACACTGAAGCTTTCTTT

D: TRBD2
V: TRBV9
size: NA
J: TRBJ2-7
CDR3: CASSAGTSGGEQYF
DNA: TGTGCCAGCAGCGCCGGGACTAGCGGGGGCGAGCAGTACTTC

D: TRBD1
V: TRBV5-4
size: once
J: TRBJ2-7
CDR3: CASSPDRGSYEQYF
DNA: TGTGCCAGCAGCCCGGACAGGGGCTCCTACGAGCAGTACTTC

D: TRBD1
V: TRBV5-1
size: NA
J: TRBJ2-1
CDR3: CASSLGQTGTGPYNEQFF
DNA: TGCGCCAGCAGCTTGGGACAAACCGGGACAGGGCCCTACAATGAGCAGTTCTTC

D: TRBD1
V: TRBV11-2
size: NA
J: TRBJ1-2
CDR3: CASREAGGASSSGYTF
DNA: TGTGCCAGCAGGGAGGCAGGGGGCGCATCCTCAAGTGGCTACACCTTC

D: NA
V: TRBV5-4
size: NA
J: TRBJ2-1
CDR3: CASSLPDSNEQFF
DNA: TGTGCCAGCAGCTTACCGGACAGCAATGAGCAGTTCTTC

D: TRBD1
V: TRBV4-2
size: NA
J: TRBJ2-7
CDR3: CASSQGQGIPYEQYF
DNA: TGTGCCAGCAGCCAAGGACAGGGGATCCCCTACGAGCAGTACTTC

D: TRBD2
V: TRBV6-5
size: NA
J: TRBJ2-1
CDR3: CASSYSGRTGGQQFF
DNA: TGTGCCAGCAGTTACTCAGGTAGAACGGGGGGGCAACAGTTCTTC

D: NA
V: TRBV7-9
size: NA
J: TRBJ2-3
CDR3: CASSSQGLFGTQYF
DNA: TGTGCCAGCAGCTCCCAGGGACTTTTTGGTACGCAGTATTTT

D: TRBD1
V: TRBV9
size: NA
J: TRBJ2-5
CDR3: CASSVAGTGGKETQYF
DNA: TGTGCCAGCAGCGTAGCGGGGACAGGGGGCAAGGAGACCCAGTACTTC

D: NA
V: TRBV19
size: NA
J: TRBJ2-7
CDR3: CASSIAQTYEQYF
DNA: TGTGCCAGTAGTATAGCTCAGACCTACGAGCAGTACTTC

D: TRBD1
V: TRBV28
size: NA
J: TRBJ2-5
CDR3: CASRGTGGELETQYF
DNA: TGTGCCAGCAGGGGTACAGGGGGCGAATTAGAGACCCAGTACTTC

D: TRBD1
V: TRBV5-1
size: NA
J: TRBJ1-1
CDR3: CASSLGDRGTEAFF
DNA: TGCGCCAGCAGCTTGGGGGACAGGGGTACTGAAGCTTTCTTT

D: TRBD1
V: TRBV11-3
size: NA
J: TRBJ1-2
CDR3: CASSSDRGGYTF
DNA: TGTGCCAGCAGCTCGGACAGGGGCGGCTACACCTTC

D: NA
V: TRBV28
size: NA
J: TRBJ1-6
CDR3: CASSADTNNSPLHF
DNA: TGTGCCAGCAGTGCCGACACGAATAATTCACCCCTCCACTTT

D: NA
V: TRBV9
size: few
J: TRBJ2-7
CDR3: CASSRSGAPSHEQYF
DNA: TGTGCCAGCAGTCGCAGTGGGGCCCCGTCTCACGAGCAGTACTTC

D: TRBD1
V: TRBV4-1
size: NA
J: TRBJ2-3
CDR3: CASSRRGTDLTDTQYF
DNA: TGCGCCAGCAGCCGTAGGGGGACAGACTTAACAGATACGCAGTATTTT

D: NA
V: TRBV5-1
size: NA
J: TRBJ2-2
CDR3: CASSPRVTGELFF
DNA: TGCGCCAGCAGTCCTCGGGTTACCGGGGAGCTGTTTTTT

D: TRBD1
V: TRBV5-4
size: NA
J: TRBJ2-7
CDR3: CASSPGQFPSYEQYF
DNA: TGTGCCAGCAGCCCGGGACAGTTCCCCTCCTACGAGCAGTACTTC

D: TRBD1
V: TRBV7-8
size: NA
J: TRBJ1-3
CDR3: CASSSGGQGAPKGNTIYF
DNA: TGTGCCAGCAGCTCAGGGGGACAGGGGGCGCCGAAAGGAAACACCATATATTTT

D: NA
V: TRBV7-3
size: once
J: TRBJ2-1
CDR3: CASSLTSAYNEQFF
DNA: TGTGCCAGCAGCTTAACTTCTGCGTACAATGAGCAGTTCTTC

D: TRBD2
V: TRBV4-2
size: NA
J: TRBJ2-7
CDR3: CASSQETSGGYEQYF
DNA: TGTGCCAGCAGCCAAGAGACTAGCGGGGGGTACGAGCAGTACTTC

D: TRBD1
V: TRBV11-2
size: once
J: TRBJ1-1
CDR3: CASSPGWGRGLRTEAFF
DNA: TGTGCCAGCAGCCCCGGGTGGGGCAGGGGGCTGCGCACTGAAGCTTTCTTT

D: TRBD2
V: TRBV27
size: NA
J: TRBJ2-6
CDR3: CASSFGGVSGANVLTF
DNA: TGTGCCAGCAGTTTTGGGGGGGTAAGTGGGGCCAACGTCCTGACTTTC

D: NA
V: TRBV10-2
size: NA
J: TRBJ2-7
CDR3: CASSESLGRNYEQYF
DNA: TGCGCCAGCAGTGAGTCGTTGGGCAGAAACTACGAGCAGTACTTC

D: TRBD1
V: TRBV5-6
size: NA
J: TRBJ2-7
CDR3: CASTLGTGAVEQYF
DNA: TGTGCCAGCACCTTAGGGACAGGGGCTGTGGAGCAGTACTTC

D: NA
V: TRBV7-9
size: NA
J: TRBJ1-1
CDR3: CASSRQALRTEAFF
DNA: TGTGCCAGCAGCAGACAGGCTCTGAGAACTGAAGCTTTCTTT

D: NA
V: TRBV7-6
size: NA
J: TRBJ1-1
CDR3: CASSYRSSGSRNTEAFF
DNA: TGTGCCAGCAGCTACCGATCCTCAGGGTCCCGGAACACTGAAGCTTTCTTT

D: NA
V: TRBV7-9
size: NA
J: TRBJ2-3
CDR3: CASNPSPRVGDTDTQYF
DNA: TGTGCCAGCAACCCATCCCCTCGGGTCGGTGACACAGATACGCAGTATTTT

D: NA
V: TRBV5-1
size: NA
J: TRBJ2-3
CDR3: CASKDLKGTDTQYF
DNA: TGCGCCAGCAAGGACTTAAAAGGGACAGATACGCAGTATTTT

D: TRBD2
V: TRBV7-9
size: NA
J: TRBJ2-1
CDR3: CASSPGGFYEQFF
DNA: TGTGCCAGCAGCCCGGGGGGGTTCTATGAGCAGTTCTTC

D: TRBD1
V: TRBV19
size: NA
J: TRBJ2-5
CDR3: CASSIGTGQETQYF
DNA: TGTGCCAGTAGTATAGGGACAGGTCAAGAGACCCAGTACTTC

D: NA
V: TRBV30
size: NA
J: TRBJ1-1
CDR3: CAWGQRRDTEAFF
DNA: TGTGCCTGGGGTCAACGGAGGGACACTGAAGCTTTCTTT

D: TRBD1
V: TRBV6-5
size: NA
J: TRBJ2-7
CDR3: CASSYKRQGAVEQYF
DNA: TGTGCCAGCAGTTACAAACGGCAGGGGGCTGTTGAGCAGTACTTC

D: NA
V: TRBV7-3
size: NA
J: TRBJ2-7
CDR3: CASSPPFVQTSYEQYF
DNA: TGTGCCAGCAGCCCCCCGTTTGTACAGACCTCCTACGAGCAGTACTTC

D: NA
V: TRBV7-2
size: NA
J: TRBJ1-2
CDR3: CASSSTGEVGGYTF
DNA: TGTGCCAGCAGCTCGACGGGAGAAGTCGGTGGCTACACCTTC

D: TRBD1
V: TRBV18
size: NA
J: TRBJ1-2
CDR3: CASSPTRGSNYGYTF
DNA: TGTGCCAGCTCACCCACCAGGGGGTCTAACTATGGCTACACCTTC

D: NA
V: TRBV2
size: NA
J: TRBJ1-5
CDR3: CASSEQGASGQPQHF
DNA: TGTGCCAGCAGTGAGCAAGGGGCCTCCGGTCAGCCCCAGCATTTT

D: NA
V: TRBV11-2
size: NA
J: TRBJ1-1
CDR3: CASSLIVGRGTEAFF
DNA: TGTGCCAGCAGCTTAATAGTCGGCAGGGGCACTGAAGCTTTCTTT

D: NA
V: TRBV5-8
size: NA
J: TRBJ1-5
CDR3: CASSLVRGNQPQHF
DNA: TGTGCCAGCAGCTTGGTACGGGGAAATCAGCCCCAGCATTTT

D: TRBD2
V: TRBV11-2
size: NA
J: TRBJ2-3
CDR3: CASSSAKRGGLNTQYF
DNA: TGTGCCAGCAGCTCAGCCAAGCGGGGGGGCCTCAATACGCAGTATTTT

D: NA
V: TRBV5-1
size: NA
J: TRBJ2-1
CDR3: CASSFIGQGLTYNEQFF
DNA: TGCGCCAGCAGTTTTATCGGGCAGGGGTTGACCTACAATGAGCAGTTCTTC

D: NA
V: TRBV11-3
size: few
J: TRBJ2-7
CDR3: CASSSSDSYEQYF
DNA: TGTGCCAGCAGCTCCAGCGACAGCTACGAGCAGTACTTC

D: TRBD1
V: TRBV4-1
size: few
J: TRBJ1-4
CDR3: CASSQEGTGNNEKLFF
DNA: TGCGCCAGCAGCCAGGAAGGGACAGGGAATAATGAAAAACTGTTTTTT

D: NA
V: TRBV7-2
size: few
J: TRBJ1-4
CDR3: CASSLYTATNEKLFF
DNA: TGTGCCAGCAGCTTATACACCGCAACTAATGAAAAACTGTTTTTT

D: TRBD1
V: TRBV7-9
size: NA
J: TRBJ2-2
CDR3: CASAGQGRTGELFF
DNA: TGTGCCAGCGCCGGACAGGGGCGCACCGGGGAGCTGTTTTTT